Sequencing of this T cell receptor beta chain was carried out in a study of blood T cell repertoires in COVID-19 (dated by TCRdb to the early 2020s). Some background on the complete study: Samples covering the acute and convalescent phases of COVID-19 were provided by collaborators in the United States, Italy and Spain. The prospective study material was composed of cDNA or gDNA derived from T cells, B-cell-depleted T cells, or PBMCs. The dataset comprised deeply sampled blood TCRbeta repertoires from subjects exposed to, actively infected with, or recovered from COVID-19. The repertoires were released in a freely available public database meant as a resource for research on the immune response to SARS-CoV-2. The samples were drawn from two sources: the first 160 participants of the ongoing ImmuneRACE study, and 1,200 or so subjects contributed by 6 global collaborators. Nearly every sample came with metadata listing a de-identified subject ID, COVID-19 status, age in years and sex. Where available, HLA class I and class II types were taken from metadata supplied by the sample provider and were not determined by assay-based typing. General findings and caveats noted by the study authors: The quantity of clinical and demographic metadata differed by source and by participant and was supplied without curation.

TCRbeta CDR3 regions were amplified from genomic DNA by means of the immunoSEQ Assay, a bias-controlled multiplex PCR. The original methods were these. Nucleated cell counts per sample were estimated from amplification of reference gene primers within the assay. To quantify the absolute abundance of each unique TCRbeta CDR3 rearrangement, sequence reads were collapsed and filtered. Productive Simpson clonality was computed per sample as the square root of Simpson's diversity index over productive rearrangements. Sourced from immuneACCESS, this table was stored by TCRdb with only in-frame sequences that have V and J called. A share of the clones is absent; for the studies checked, an unresolved V gene accounts for under half, and the remainder has no known explanation. That table is the source of V, J and clone size, and D and trimming were worked out from the DNA. The sample table records hundreds of thousands of clones; 70% to 85% of these occur just once. The ten largest clones add up to 1.9% of the sample.

In the case of this clone: Its antigen remains undetermined. Base qualities are not provided; no much larger clone lies one nucleotide away.

The CDR3 goes from the cysteine to the phenylalanine over 15 residues. Of the read, only the CDR3 DNA is kept; its 45 bases are in frame from base 1. From a lookup of the germline V gene, CDR1 and CDR2 are SGHTA and FQGNSA. V is trimmed back by 9 bases and J by 4 bases, and the junction contains 12 bases that no gene match accounts for. The collaborating institutions used their own protocols to collect whole blood in K2EDTA tubes. For TCRbeta analysis, collaborators shipped samples in one of three forms: frozen whole blood, isolated PBMCs, or DNA extracted from either of those sample types. The chain uses TRBV7-2 and TRBJ2-3; 8 nucleotides in the junction match TRBD2. This receptor was identified in a woman older than 75 with acute or convalescent COVID-19. Sample: peripheral blood. The DNA reads as follows: TGTGCCAGTGGGGTCCGGGGGGGCTCCCCAGATACGCAGTATTTT. It specifies CASGVRGGSPDTQYF.